Below are 22 T cell receptor beta chains sequenced from a single sample in a study of shared clonotypes between healthy human individuals. Assay: immunoSEQ multiplex PCR; the TCRdb copy retains only in-frame clones and omits some. The data show about 680,000 clones, 92% seen once. CD45RO-negative cells were positively selected for CCR7, leaving out terminally differentiated effector memory CD45RA+ cells. Input material: naive CD8+ T cells sorted from blood. Every receptor here comes from a man between 25 and 39 years old in good health.

The chain recombines TRBV19 with TRBJ1-2; 11 bases fit TRBD1. Germline CDR1 and CDR2: LNHDA and SQIVND (reference sequence). V was pared by 5 bases and J by 8 bases, with 4 bases of the junction left unmatched. This CDR3 region has 13 residues. This CDR3 is CASSLGQGDGYTF. The CDR3 DNA follows: TGTGCCAGTAGTCTGGGACAGGGGGACGGCTACACCTTC.

The chain combines TRBV27 with TRBJ1-2; no definite D call. V was trimmed by 5 bases and J by 8 bases, leaving 15 bases between them. This CDR3 is built from 13 residues. CDR1 and CDR2 from the germline V gene are MNHEY and SMNVEV (reference sequence). CDR3 nucleotides: TGTGCCAGCAGTCCTTTAACTCCTCCAGGCTACACCTTC. Its protein is CASSPLTPPGYTF.

V and J are TRBV7-8 and TRBJ2-1; a weak D match, TRBD2 (5 bases). The CDR3 contains 16 residues. V lost 1 base and J 1 base, leaving 11 bases between the germline ends. The germline CDR1 and CDR2 sequences are SGHVS and FQNEAQ. The CDR3 here is CASSLGVRGSYNEQFF. As DNA, the CDR3 is TGTGCCAGCAGCTTAGGCGTCCGGGGTTCCTACAATGAGCAGTTCTTC.

The chain links TRBV7-8 to TRBJ1-1; perhaps TRBD1 as D (5 bases). The CDR3 loop spans 16 amino acids. Between the trimmed V and J ends, which lost 5 bases and 4 bases, there was a span of 20 bases. Germline values: CDR1 SGHVS, CDR2 FQNEAQ. This chain's CDR3 is CASSHGTPTAGTEAFF. CDR3 sequence (DNA): TGTGCCAGCAGCCACGGGACTCCTACCGCGGGCACTGAAGCTTTCTTT.

The V and J genes are TRBV13 and TRBJ2-5; the D gene is possibly TRBD1 (5 bases). The CDR3 length is 15 residues. The germline V and J ends were trimmed by 0 bases and 0 bases, with 8 bases remaining between them. CDR1 is PRHDT and CDR2 is FYEKMQ in the germline V gene (reference sequence). This chain's CDR3 is CASSLGTVHQETQYF. The CDR3 bases are TGTGCCAGCAGCTTAGGGACAGTTCACCAAGAGACCCAGTACTTC.

The chain uses TRBV7-6 and TRBJ1-4, with TRBD1 as a possible D gene (5 bases). Germline CDR1 and CDR2: SGHVS and FNYEAQ. V lost 1 base to trimming and J lost 5 bases, with 8 bases between them. The CDR3 has 14 residues. CDR3 sequence reads: CASSLGGGNEKLFF. DNA for the CDR3: TGTGCCAGCAGCTTAGGGGGGGGGAATGAAAAACTGTTTTTT.

The V call is TRBV5-6, the J call TRBJ1-1; weak D call: TRBD1 (5 bases). The CDR3 length is 15 residues. In germline, CDR1 is SGHDT, CDR2 YYEEEE. V lost 4 bases to trimming and J lost 4 bases, with 17 bases between them. The CDR3 reads CASSPGYGGGTEAFF. The CDR3 nucleotides are TGTGCCAGCAGCCCCGGGTACGGGGGAGGCACTGAAGCTTTCTTT.

The rearrangement uses TRBV5-1 and TRBJ2-7; 7 bases are shared with TRBD2. CDR1 SGHRS and CDR2 YFSETQ come from the germline V gene. After removal of 4 bases from V and 2 bases from J, the junction contained 12 bases not matched to a gene. This CDR3 is 16 amino acids long. CDR3 residues: CASSPGGRAGAYEQYF. As DNA, the CDR3 is TGCGCCAGCAGCCCCGGGGGGAGGGCCGGGGCCTACGAGCAGTACTTC.

The chain carries TRBV28 and TRBJ2-7, with 8 positions matching TRBD1. The trim removed 5 bases at V and 5 bases at J, leaving 8 bases unmatched. Germline V CDR1 and CDR2: MDHEN, SYDVKM. The CDR3 consists of 14 residues. In DNA form, the CDR3 reads TGTGCCAGCAGTGATAGACAGGGGTTCGACGAGCAGTACTTC. The encoded protein is CASSDRQGFDEQYF. The full variable domain, completed using reference TRBV28 and TRBJ2-7, is DVKVTQSSRYLVKRTGEKVFLECVQDMDHENMFWYRQDPGLGLRLIYFSYDVKMKEKGDIPEGYSVSREKKERFSLILESASTNQTSMYLCASSDRQGFDEQYFGPGTRLTVT.

This clone was counted a single time. The J gene is TRBJ2-1, the V gene TRBV7-8, with TRBD2 matching 10 bases. The germline gives CDR1 SGHVS, CDR2 FQNEAQ. V lost 3 bases and J lost 7; bases outside the gene matches: 21. This CDR3 is 20 amino acids long. The DNA for the CDR3 is TGTGCCAGCAGCTTCGACCGAACTCTAGCGGGAGTGAGGTCGAGGAATGAGCAGTTCTTC. Protein: CASSFDRTLAGVRSRNEQFF.

With regard to this clone: Other nucleotide sequences from this sample produce the same CDR3. The chain is built from TRBV28 and TRBJ1-1, with a possible D match to TRBD1 (5 bases). The CDR3 runs to 13 residues. Trimming removed 2 bases from V and 4 bases from J, with 8 bases in between. CDR1 and CDR2 from the germline V gene are MDHEN and SYDVKM. CDR3 DNA: TGTGCCAGCAGTTTAGGGGGGGGCACTGAAGCTTTCTTT. As protein: CASSLGGGTEAFF.

V usage is TRBV28 and J usage is TRBJ2-7, with D unclear. The CDR3 is made up of 12 amino acids. Trimming shortened V by 8 bases and J by 6 bases, and 14 bases separated the two germline ends. CDR1 and CDR2 (germline): MDHEN, SYDVKM. This chain's CDR3 is CASSGFNREQYF. The CDR3 nucleotides read TGTGCCAGCTCCGGGTTTAATCGCGAGCAGTACTTC.

The chain employs TRBV5-4 and TRBJ2-7; either TRBD1 or TRBD2 may supply D (5 bases each). The CDR3 is made up of 16 amino acids. Germline CDR1 and CDR2: SGHNT and YYREEE (reference sequence). The V and J ends lost 4 bases and 5 bases respectively, with 22 bases between them. CDR3 in amino acids: CASSRIGDGGVDEQYF. DNA of the CDR3: TGTGCCAGCAGCCGGATTGGGGACGGAGGCGTCGACGAGCAGTACTTC. The variable domain in full, with the rest retrieved from reference TRBV5-4 and TRBJ2-7, is ETGVTQSPTHLIKTRGQQVTLRCSSQSGHNTVSWYQQALGQGPQFIFQYYREEENGRGNFPPRFSGLQFPNYSSELNVNALELDDSALYLCASSRIGDGGVDEQYFGPGTRLTVT.

The gene calls are TRBV14 and TRBJ2-7; 11 nucleotides align to TRBD2. CDR3 length equals 16 residues. V shed 3 bases, J shed 4 bases, and the junction held 8 bases outside the gene matches. In germline, CDR1 is SGHDN, CDR2 FVKESK. In DNA, the CDR3 is TGTGCCAGCAGCCAGACCGGGACTAGCGGAGAATACGAGCAGTACTTC. This codes for CASSQTGTSGEYEQYF.

Concerning this clone: Additional DNA sequences in this sample encode the identical CDR3. The chain uses TRBV7-9 and TRBJ1-1; D unclear. V lost 5 bases and J lost 0, with 4 bases in between. Germline CDR1 SEHNR, CDR2 FQNEAQ (reference sequence). The CDR3 contains 12 residues. The CDR3 DNA is TGTGCCAGCAGCCTAGTGAACACTGAAGCTTTCTTT. Translating gives CASSLVNTEAFF.

The chain joins TRBV7-9 to TRBJ2-4; 7 bases line up with TRBD2. The CDR3 extends over 17 amino acids. Trimming took 2 bases from V and 0 from J; bases not matched to a gene: 7. Germline V gene lookup returns CDR1 SEHNR and CDR2 FQNEAQ (reference sequence). The CDR3, as DNA: TGTGCCAGCAGCTTACCATCTGGGGGGGTAGCCAAAAACATTCAGTACTTC. This translates into CASSLPSGGVAKNIQYF.

This chain joins TRBV27 and TRBJ2-1; D not resolved. V dropped 4 bases and J dropped 6 bases, with 10 bases sitting between them. The CDR3 is made up of 13 amino acids. Germline V gene data show CDR1 as MNHEY and CDR2 as SMNVEV (reference sequence). The CDR3 nucleotides are TGTGCCAGCAGTTCAGACCTACTCAATGAGCAGTTCTTC. Protein sequence: CASSSDLLNEQFF.

The chain is built from TRBV7-8 and TRBJ2-7; 8 nucleotides line up with TRBD1. Per germline, CDR1 SGHVS and CDR2 FQNEAQ. After removal of 5 bases from V and 2 bases from J, the junction contained 8 bases not matched to a gene. This CDR3 contains 15 residues. DNA of the CDR3: TGTGCCAGCAGCCCCCATGTGGGACAGGCCTACGAGCAGTACTTC. Translation: CASSPHVGQAYEQYF.

The chain has TRBV5-5 and TRBJ1-4; TRBD1 agrees at 10 bases. The CDR3 spans 16 residues. Per the germline V gene, CDR1 is SGHKS and CDR2 is YYEKEE (reference sequence). Trimming cost V 5 bases and J 3 bases; bases outside gene matches: 7. The chain's CDR3 is CASSPRDRGPNEKLFF. The DNA of the CDR3 is TGTGCCAGCAGTCCCCGGGACAGGGGCCCTAATGAAAAACTGTTTTTT.

The chain couples TRBV5-4 to TRBJ2-3, with D possibly matching TRBD2 (6 bases). CDR1 and CDR2 from the germline V gene are SGHNT and YYREEE (reference sequence). The V gene lost 10 bases and the J gene lost 3 bases, with 18 bases spanning the gap. The CDR3 totals 14 residues. The CDR3 loop is CAGRGSRGTDTQYF. In DNA, the CDR3 is TGTGCCGGCCGAGGGTCCCGGGGGACAGATACGCAGTATTTT.

This chain joins TRBV7-9 and TRBJ2-1; D call uncertain. The V gene lost 8 bases and the J gene lost 0 bases, with 11 bases spanning the gap. The CDR3 extends over 14 amino acids. Germline CDR1 and CDR2: SEHNR and FQNEAQ (reference sequence). The CDR3 DNA reads TGTGCCAGCTTCCGTGCGAGCTCCTACAATGAGCAGTTCTTC. Translating it yields CASFRASSYNEQFF.

The chain carries TRBV4-3 and TRBJ2-1; TRBD2 aligns across 12 bases. V lost 3 bases, J lost 4 bases, and 4 bases stayed unmatched. The CDR3 extends over 16 amino acids. Germline CDR1 reads LGHNA; CDR2 reads YSLEER. CDR3 in amino acids: CASSHLLAGGYNEQFF. The CDR3 DNA reads as TGCGCCAGCAGCCACCTACTAGCGGGAGGATACAATGAGCAGTTCTTC.